This TCR beta chain was sequenced in a study of shared clonotypes between healthy human individuals. Study summary: The study drew on a couple of women and a few men aged 18 to 49 as donors.

The germline V gene encodes CDR1 ENHRY and CDR2 SYGVKD. Losses at the gene ends were 0 bases for V and 3 bases for J; bases not matched to a gene: 4. CDR3 size: 17 residues. Findings of the study overall: Larger estimated richness was generally seen in naive subsets than in memory subsets.

TCRdb's copy holds only in-frame clones and misses some; the assay was immunoSEQ multiplex PCR. The sample has approximately 740,000 clones; 74% are singletons. In regard to this clone: The antigen is not known.

Specimen: memory CD4+ T cells sorted from blood. The subset here: CD45RA-negative fraction. This receptor was taken from a woman aged 25-40 years in good health. The chain couples TRBV10-3 to TRBJ2-3; 12 positions agree with TRBD2. The CDR3 DNA follows: TGTGCCATCAGTGAGTCTGCTAGCGGGAGGGTTACAGATACGCAGTATTTT. Its translation is CAISESASGRVTDTQYF.